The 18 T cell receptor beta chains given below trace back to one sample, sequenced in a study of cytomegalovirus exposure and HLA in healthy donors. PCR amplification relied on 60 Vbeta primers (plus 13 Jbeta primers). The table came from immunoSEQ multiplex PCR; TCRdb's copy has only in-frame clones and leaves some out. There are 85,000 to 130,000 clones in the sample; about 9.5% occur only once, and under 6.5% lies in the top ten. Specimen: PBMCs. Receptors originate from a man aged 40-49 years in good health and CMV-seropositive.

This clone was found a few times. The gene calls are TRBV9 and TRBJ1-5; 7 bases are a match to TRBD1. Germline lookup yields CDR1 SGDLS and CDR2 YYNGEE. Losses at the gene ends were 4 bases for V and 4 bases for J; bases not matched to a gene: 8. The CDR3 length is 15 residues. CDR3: CASSRGQGENQPQHF. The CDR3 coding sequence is TGTGCCAGCAGCCGTGGGCAGGGGGAGAATCAGCCCCAGCATTTT.

DNA of the CDR3: TGTGCCTGGAGTCTGCTCGCGGACACTGAAGCTTTCTTT. Translated: CAWSLLADTEAFF. This sequence joins TRBV30 and TRBJ1-1, with unresolved D. The CDR3 loop spans 13 amino acids. CDR1 is GTSNPN, CDR2 SVGIG, per germline (reference sequence). V was cut by 2 bases and J by 3 bases, with 10 bases left in between.

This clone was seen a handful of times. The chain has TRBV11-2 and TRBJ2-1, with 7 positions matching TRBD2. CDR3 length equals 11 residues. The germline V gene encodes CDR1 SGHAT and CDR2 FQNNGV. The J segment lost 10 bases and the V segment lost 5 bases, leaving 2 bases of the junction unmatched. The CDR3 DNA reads TGTGCCAGCAGCGCGGGGGTCGAGCAGTTCTTC. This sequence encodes CASSAGVEQFF.

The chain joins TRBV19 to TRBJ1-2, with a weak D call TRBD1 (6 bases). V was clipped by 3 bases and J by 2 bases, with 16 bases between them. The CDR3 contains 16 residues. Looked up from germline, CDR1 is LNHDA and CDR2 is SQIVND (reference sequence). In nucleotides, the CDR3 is TGTGCCAGTAGTATTGAGTCAGGGGAAAACAACTATGGCTACACCTTC. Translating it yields CASSIESGENNYGYTF.

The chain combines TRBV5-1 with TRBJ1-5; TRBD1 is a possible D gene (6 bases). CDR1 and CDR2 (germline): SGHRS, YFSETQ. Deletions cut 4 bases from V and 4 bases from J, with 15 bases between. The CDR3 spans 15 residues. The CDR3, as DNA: TGCGCCAGCAGCGCTGGTGGACAGCTAAATCAGCCCCAGCATTTT. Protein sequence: CASSAGGQLNQPQHF.

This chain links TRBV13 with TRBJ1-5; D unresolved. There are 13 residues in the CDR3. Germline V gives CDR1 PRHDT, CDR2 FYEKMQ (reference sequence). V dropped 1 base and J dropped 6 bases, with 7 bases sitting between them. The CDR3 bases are TGTGCCAGCAGCTTAGAGCCAGGTCAGCCCCAGCATTTT. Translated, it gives CASSLEPGQPQHF. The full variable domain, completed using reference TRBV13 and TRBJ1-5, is AAGVIQSPRHLIKEKRETATLKCYPIPRHDTVYWYQQGPGQDPQFLISFYEKMQSDKGSIPDRFSAQQFSDYHSELNMSSLELGDSALYFCASSLEPGQPQHFGDGTRLSIL.

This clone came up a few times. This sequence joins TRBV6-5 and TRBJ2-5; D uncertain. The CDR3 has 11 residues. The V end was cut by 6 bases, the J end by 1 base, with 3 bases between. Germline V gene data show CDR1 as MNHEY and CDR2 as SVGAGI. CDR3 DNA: TGTGCCAGCAGCTCCCAAGAGACCCAGTACTTC. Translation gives CASSSQETQYF.

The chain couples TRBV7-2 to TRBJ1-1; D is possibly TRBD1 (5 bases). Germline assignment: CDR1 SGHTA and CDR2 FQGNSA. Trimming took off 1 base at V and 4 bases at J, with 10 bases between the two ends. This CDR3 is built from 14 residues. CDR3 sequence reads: CASSLVGGSTEAFF. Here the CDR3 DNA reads TGTGCCAGCAGCTTAGTCGGGGGGTCCACTGAAGCTTTCTTT.

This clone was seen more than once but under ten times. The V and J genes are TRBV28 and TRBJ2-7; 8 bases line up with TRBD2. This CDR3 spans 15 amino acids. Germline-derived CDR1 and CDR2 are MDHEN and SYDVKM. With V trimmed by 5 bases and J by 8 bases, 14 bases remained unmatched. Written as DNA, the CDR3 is TGTGCCAGCAGTCCCACCGGGACATATAGCGGGAAGCAGTACTTC. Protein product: CASSPTGTYSGKQYF.

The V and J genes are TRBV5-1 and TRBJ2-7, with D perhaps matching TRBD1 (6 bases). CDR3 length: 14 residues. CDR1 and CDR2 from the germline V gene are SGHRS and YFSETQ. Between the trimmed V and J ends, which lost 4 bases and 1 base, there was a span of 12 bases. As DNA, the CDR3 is TGCGCCAGCAGCGTCGACAGGTCTTCCTACGAGCAGTACTTC. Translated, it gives CASSVDRSSYEQYF.

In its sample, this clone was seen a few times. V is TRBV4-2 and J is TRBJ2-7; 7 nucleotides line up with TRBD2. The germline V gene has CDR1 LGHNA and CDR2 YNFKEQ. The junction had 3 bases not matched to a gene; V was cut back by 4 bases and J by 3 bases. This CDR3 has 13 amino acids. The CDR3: CASSPWDYYEQYF. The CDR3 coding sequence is TGTGCCAGCAGCCCCTGGGACTACTACGAGCAGTACTTC.

This CDR3 reads CASSLTGGRDEQYF. CDR3 sequence (DNA): TGTGCCAGCAGCTTAACTGGCGGGAGGGACGAGCAGTACTTC. The V and J genes are TRBV11-2 and TRBJ2-7; 9 positions match TRBD2. The CDR3 consists of 14 residues. J gave up 5 bases and V 2 bases, and 4 bases lay outside the gene matches. Germline V gene lookup returns CDR1 SGHAT and CDR2 FQNNGV. The full variable domain, its missing parts supplied by reference TRBV11-2 and TRBJ2-7, is EAGVAQSPRYKIIEKRQSVAFWCNPISGHATLYWYQQILGQGPKLLIQFQNNGVVDDSQLPKDRFSAERLKGVDSTLKIQPAKLEDSAVYLCASSLTGGRDEQYFGPGTRLTVT.

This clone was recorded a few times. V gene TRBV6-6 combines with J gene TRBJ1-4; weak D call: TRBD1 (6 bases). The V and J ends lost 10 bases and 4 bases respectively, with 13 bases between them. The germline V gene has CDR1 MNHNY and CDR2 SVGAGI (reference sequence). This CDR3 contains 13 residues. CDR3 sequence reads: CATYRDINEKLFF. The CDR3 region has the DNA TGTGCCACCTACAGGGATATTAATGAAAAACTGTTTTTT.

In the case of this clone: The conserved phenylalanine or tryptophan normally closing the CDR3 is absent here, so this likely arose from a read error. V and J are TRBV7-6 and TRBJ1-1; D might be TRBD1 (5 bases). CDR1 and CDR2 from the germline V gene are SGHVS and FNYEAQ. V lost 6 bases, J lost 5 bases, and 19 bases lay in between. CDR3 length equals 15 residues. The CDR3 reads CASSLVGGEGTEAFV. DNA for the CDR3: TGTGCCAGCAGTTTGGTTGGGGGGGAGGGGACTGAAGCTTTCGTT.

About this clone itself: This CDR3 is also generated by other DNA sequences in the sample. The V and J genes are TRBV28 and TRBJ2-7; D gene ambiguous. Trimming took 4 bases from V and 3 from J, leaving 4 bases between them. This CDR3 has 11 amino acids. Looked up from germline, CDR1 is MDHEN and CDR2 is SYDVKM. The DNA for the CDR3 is TGTGCCAGCAGTTCTTTCTACGAGCAGTACTTC. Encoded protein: CASSSFYEQYF.

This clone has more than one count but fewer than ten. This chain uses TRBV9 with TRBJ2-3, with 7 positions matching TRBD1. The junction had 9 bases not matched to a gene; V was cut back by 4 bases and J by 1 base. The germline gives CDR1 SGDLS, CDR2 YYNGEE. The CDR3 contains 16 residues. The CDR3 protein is CASSPFWDSGTDTQYF. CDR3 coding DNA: TGTGCCAGCAGCCCCTTTTGGGACAGCGGCACAGATACGCAGTATTTT.

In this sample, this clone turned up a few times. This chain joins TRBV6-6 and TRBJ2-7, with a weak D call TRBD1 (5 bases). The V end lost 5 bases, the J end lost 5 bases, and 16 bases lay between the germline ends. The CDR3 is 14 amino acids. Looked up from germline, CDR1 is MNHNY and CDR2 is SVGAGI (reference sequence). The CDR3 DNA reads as TGTGCCAGCAGTCCGCCGCGACAGACCCACGAGCAGTACTTC. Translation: CASSPPRQTHEQYF.

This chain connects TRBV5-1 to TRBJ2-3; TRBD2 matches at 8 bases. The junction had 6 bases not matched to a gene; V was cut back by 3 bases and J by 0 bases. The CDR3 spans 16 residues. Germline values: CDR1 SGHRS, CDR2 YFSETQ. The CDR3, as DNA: TGCGCCAGCAGCTCCTTAGCGGGGTTTAGCACAGATACGCAGTATTTT. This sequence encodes CASSSLAGFSTDTQYF. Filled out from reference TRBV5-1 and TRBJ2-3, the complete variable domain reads KAGVTQTPRYLIKTRGQQVTLSCSPISGHRSVSWYQQTPGQGLQFLFEYFSETQRNKGNFPGRFSGRQFSNSRSEMNVSTLELGDSALYLCASSSLAGFSTDTQYFGPGTRLTVL.